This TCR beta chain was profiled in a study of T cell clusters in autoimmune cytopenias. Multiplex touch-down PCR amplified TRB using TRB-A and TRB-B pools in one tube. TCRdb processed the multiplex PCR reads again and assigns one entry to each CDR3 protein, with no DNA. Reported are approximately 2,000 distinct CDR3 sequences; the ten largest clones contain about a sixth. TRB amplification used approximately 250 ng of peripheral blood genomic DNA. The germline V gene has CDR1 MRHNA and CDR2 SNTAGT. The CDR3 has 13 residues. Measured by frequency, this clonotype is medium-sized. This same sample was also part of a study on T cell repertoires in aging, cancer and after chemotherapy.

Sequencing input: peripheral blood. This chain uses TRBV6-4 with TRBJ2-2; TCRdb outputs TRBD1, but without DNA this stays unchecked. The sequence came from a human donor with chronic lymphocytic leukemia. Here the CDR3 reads CASRTGEAGELFF.